In its sample, the clone carrying this T cell receptor (beta chain) was seen many times. Its antigen is undetermined. The second PCR ran roughly 7 to 12 cycles with a sample-barcoded 5' primer and J-beta primers. TCRdb redid the calling of the 5' RACE reads with MiXCR, one entry per CDR3 protein. The data show 870,000 or so distinct CDR3 sequences, with around 26% seen just once and roughly 17% held by the top ten. The entry originates in a study of blood T cells in healthy people across ages. General study results and limits: Compared with aged donors, long-lived donors showed fewer expanded clones, suggesting selection. Strong correlation existed between TCR beta diversity and naive T cell percentage.

What was sequenced was blood. The sequence was obtained from a woman older than 75 in good health.

DNA of the CDR3: TGCGCCAGCAGCCAAGATCTGGGGGGAGCCAAAAACATTCAGTACTTC. Translated, it gives CASSQDLGGAKNIQYF. This chain links TRBV4-3 with TRBJ2-4, with D possibly being TRBD2 (6 bases). The V and J ends lost 0 bases and 0 bases respectively, with 9 bases between them. The CDR3 totals 16 residues. Germline V lookup: CDR1 LGHNA, CDR2 YSLEER.